One sample yielded the 7 T cell receptor beta chains listed below, sequenced in a study of CD8+CD57+ T cells in acquired aplastic anemia. Previously, flow cytometry had revealed CD8+CD57+ cell expansion in the patients chosen for sequencing. TCR beta VDJ and CDR3 were profiled, and genomic DNA was the template. TCRdb reprocessed the reads via MiXCR and lists one record per CDR3 protein. The sample shows a few hundred thousand distinct CDR3 sequences, 82% of them seen only once. The sequencing sample was made of sorted CD4+, CD8+, or CD8+CD57+ T cells (not recorded which) from PBMCs. The receptors stem from a human donor with aplastic anemia.

The chain uses TRBV20-1 and TRBJ2-5, with TRBD2 matching over 7 bases. From germline, CDR1 is DFQATT and CDR2 SNEGSKA (reference sequence). The CDR3 loop spans 14 amino acids. Trimming took 7 bases from V and 6 from J; bases not matched to a gene: 14. The CDR3 sequence: CSGRETQIQKTQYF. The CDR3 nucleotides are TGCAGTGGGCGGGAGACCCAAATTCAAAAGACCCAGTACTTC.

This clonotype showed up many times. The gene calls are TRBV25-1 and TRBJ2-5, with a weak D call TRBD2 (5 bases). V was clipped by 2 bases and J by 3 bases, with 16 bases between them. In germline, CDR1 is MGHDK, CDR2 SYGVNS. This CDR3 spans 16 amino acids. The CDR3 nucleotides are TGTGCCAGCAGTGAACCCCCTGATGGGAGTGAAGAGACCCAGTACTTC. It encodes CASSEPPDGSEETQYF.

Remarks on this clonotype: A junction end diverges from the germline sequence, so it may reflect a read error. The chain uses TRBV11-1 and TRBJ2-3; no firm D call. The CDR3 loop spans 11 amino acids. Germline V gives CDR1 SGHAT, CDR2 FQDESV (reference sequence). The CDR3 region is CASSLSDTEYF. The DNA for the CDR3 is TGTGCCAGCAGCTTATCAGATACGGAGTATTTT.

The CDR3 reads CSASWLAGGQYF. CDR3 coding DNA: TGCAGTGCTAGCTGGCTAGCGGGGGGGCAGTACTTC. The chain couples TRBV20-1 to TRBJ2-5; 12 bases line up with TRBD2. V lost 3 bases, J lost 11 bases, and 4 bases stayed unmatched. The CDR3 is made up of 12 amino acids. The germline gives CDR1 DFQATT, CDR2 SNEGSKA (reference sequence).

The CDR3 sequence is CASSLDLKETQYF. CDR3 DNA sequence: TGTGCCAGCAGCTTAGATCTAAAGGAGACCCAGTACTTC. The rearrangement joins TRBV11-3 to TRBJ2-5; D uncertain. The V end lost 0 bases, the J end lost 5 bases, and 7 bases lay between the germline ends. The CDR3 covers 13 residues. Per the germline V gene, CDR1 is SGHNT and CDR2 is YENEEA.

Notes on this clonotype: One end of the junction does not line up with germline, which may come from a read error. The chain uses TRBV7-8 and TRBJ2-5; tentative D call: TRBD1 (6 bases). Germline lookup yields CDR1 SGHVS and CDR2 FQNEAQ. The CDR3 is 15 residues long. CDR3 region: CASSLAHGTKKPHYF. In nucleotides, the CDR3 is TGTGCCAGCAGCTTAGCCCACGGGACAAAAAAGCCCCATTACTTC.

The chain couples TRBV4-3 to TRBJ2-7, with a possible D match to TRBD1 (6 bases). V was shortened by 2 bases and J by 4 bases, with 9 bases between the two germline ends. This CDR3 has 13 residues. Germline loops: CDR1 LGHNA, CDR2 YSLEER. Here the CDR3 reads CASSQTGSYEQYF. In nucleotides, the CDR3 is TGCGCCAGCAGCCAAACAGGGTCGTACGAGCAGTACTTC.